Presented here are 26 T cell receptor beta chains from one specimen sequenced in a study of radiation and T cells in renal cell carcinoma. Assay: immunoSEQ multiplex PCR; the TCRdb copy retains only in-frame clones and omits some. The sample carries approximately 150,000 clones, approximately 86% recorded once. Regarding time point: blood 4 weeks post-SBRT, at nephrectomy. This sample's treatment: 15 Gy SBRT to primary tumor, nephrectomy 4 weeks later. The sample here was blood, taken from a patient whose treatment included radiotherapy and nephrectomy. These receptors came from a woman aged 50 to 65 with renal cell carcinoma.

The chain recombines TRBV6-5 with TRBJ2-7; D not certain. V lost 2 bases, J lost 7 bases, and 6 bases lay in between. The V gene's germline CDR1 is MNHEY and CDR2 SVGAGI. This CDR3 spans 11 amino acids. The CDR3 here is CASSYMGEQYF. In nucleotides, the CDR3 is TGTGCCAGCAGTTACATGGGAGAGCAGTACTTC.

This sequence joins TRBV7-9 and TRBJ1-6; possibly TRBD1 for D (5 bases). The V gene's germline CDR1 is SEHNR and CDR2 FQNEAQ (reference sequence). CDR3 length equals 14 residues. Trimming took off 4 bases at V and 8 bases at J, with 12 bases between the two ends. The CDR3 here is CASSWGEGYSPLHF. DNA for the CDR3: TGTGCCAGCAGCTGGGGTGAGGGGTATTCACCCCTCCACTTT.

In DNA, the CDR3 is TGTGCCAGCAGTGTCGGAGGACAGAGGACCCGCAATGAGCAGTTCTTC. Translation: CASSVGGQRTRNEQFF. The chain is built from TRBV25-1 and TRBJ2-1; tentatively, D is TRBD1 (6 bases). Trimming pared 4 bases from V and 6 bases from J, leaving 19 bases between. The CDR3 totals 16 residues. Germline V CDR1 and CDR2: MGHDK, SYGVNS.

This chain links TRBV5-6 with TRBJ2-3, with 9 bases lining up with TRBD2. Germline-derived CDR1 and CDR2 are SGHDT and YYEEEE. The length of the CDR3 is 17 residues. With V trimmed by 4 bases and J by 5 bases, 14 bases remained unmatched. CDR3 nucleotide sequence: TGTGCCAGCAGCGCTACCGGGACTAGCTATGGGAAAGATACGCAGTATTTT. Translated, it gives CASSATGTSYGKDTQYF.

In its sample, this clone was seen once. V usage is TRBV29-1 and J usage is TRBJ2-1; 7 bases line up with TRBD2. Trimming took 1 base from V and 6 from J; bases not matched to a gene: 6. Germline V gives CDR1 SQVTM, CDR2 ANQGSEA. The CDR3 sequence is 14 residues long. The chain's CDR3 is CSVEAPGEGNEQFF. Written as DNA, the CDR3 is TGCAGCGTTGAAGCCCCGGGGGAGGGCAATGAGCAGTTCTTC.

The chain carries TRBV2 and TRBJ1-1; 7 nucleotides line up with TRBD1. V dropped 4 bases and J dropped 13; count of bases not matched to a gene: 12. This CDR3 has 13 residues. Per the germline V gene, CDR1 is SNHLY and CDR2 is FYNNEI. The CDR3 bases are TGTGCCAGCAGTGCATCCGGGACAGATAAGGTTTTCTTT. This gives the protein CASSASGTDKVFF.

The CDR3 reads CASSGLAYNEQFF. The CDR3 coding sequence is TGTGCCAGCAGCGGGCTAGCGTACAATGAGCAGTTCTTC. The chain links TRBV5-4 to TRBJ2-1; weak D call: TRBD2 (6 bases). The V gene lost 4 bases and the J gene lost 4 bases, with 9 bases spanning the gap. The CDR3 length is 13 residues. Germline V gene sequence: CDR1 SGHNT, CDR2 YYREEE (reference sequence).

This CDR3 is CAWVDPTYEQYF. CDR3 coding DNA: TGTGCCTGGGTGGACCCGACCTACGAGCAGTACTTC. This rearrangement joins TRBV30 to TRBJ2-7; D is unclear. CDR3 length: 12 residues. Trimming stripped 5 bases from V and 2 bases from J, with 10 bases between. Germline-derived CDR1 and CDR2 are GTSNPN and SVGIG (reference sequence).

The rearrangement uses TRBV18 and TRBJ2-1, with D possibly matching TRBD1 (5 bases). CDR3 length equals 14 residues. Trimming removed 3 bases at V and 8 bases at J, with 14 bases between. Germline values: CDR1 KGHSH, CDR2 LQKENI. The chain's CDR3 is CASSPPPLGDEQFF. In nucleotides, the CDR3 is TGTGCCAGCTCACCTCCACCCCTAGGGGATGAGCAGTTCTTC.

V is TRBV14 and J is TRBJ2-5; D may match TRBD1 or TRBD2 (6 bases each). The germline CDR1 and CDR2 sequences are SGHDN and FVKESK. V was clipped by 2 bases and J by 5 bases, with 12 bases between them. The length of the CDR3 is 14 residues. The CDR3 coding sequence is TGTGCCAGCAGCCAATACAGGGAGGTGGAGACCCAGTACTTC. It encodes CASSQYREVETQYF.

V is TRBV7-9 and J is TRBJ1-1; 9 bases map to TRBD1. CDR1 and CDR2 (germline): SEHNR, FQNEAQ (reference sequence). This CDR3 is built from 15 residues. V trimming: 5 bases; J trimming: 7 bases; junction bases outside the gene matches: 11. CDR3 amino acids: CASSRQTGGADEAFF. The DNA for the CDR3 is TGTGCCAGCAGCAGGCAGACAGGGGGGGCGGATGAAGCTTTCTTT.

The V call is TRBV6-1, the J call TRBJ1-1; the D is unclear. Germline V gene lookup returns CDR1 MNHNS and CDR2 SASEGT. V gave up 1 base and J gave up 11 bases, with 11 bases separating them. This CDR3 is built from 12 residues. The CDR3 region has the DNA TGTGCCAGCAGTGAAGGTCCCTGGGATGCTTTCTTT. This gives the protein CASSEGPWDAFF.

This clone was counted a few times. CDR3 amino acids: CASSPVPWFLGGYTF. The CDR3 DNA reads TGTGCCAGCAGCCCGGTTCCCTGGTTCTTAGGTGGCTACACCTTC. The chain links TRBV9 to TRBJ1-2, with D hard to call. Germline loops: CDR1 SGDLS, CDR2 YYNGEE. V lost 4 bases, J lost 7 bases, and 20 bases lay in between. CDR3 size: 15 residues.

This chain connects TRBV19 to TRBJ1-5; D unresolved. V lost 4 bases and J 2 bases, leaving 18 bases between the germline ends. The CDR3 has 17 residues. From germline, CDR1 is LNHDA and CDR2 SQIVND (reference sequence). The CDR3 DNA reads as TGTGCCAGTAGTAGGTCCGTTGACTTTTATGGCAATCAGCCCCAGCATTTT. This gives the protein CASSRSVDFYGNQPQHF.

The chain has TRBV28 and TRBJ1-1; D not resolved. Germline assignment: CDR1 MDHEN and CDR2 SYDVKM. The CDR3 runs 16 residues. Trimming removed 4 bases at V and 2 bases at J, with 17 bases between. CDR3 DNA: TGTGCCAGCAGTTCGCCCTCCTCCGCCGCTAACACTGAAGCTTTCTTT. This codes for CASSSPSSAANTEAFF. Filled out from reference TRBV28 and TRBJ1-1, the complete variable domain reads DVKVTQSSRYLVKRTGEKVFLECVQDMDHENMFWYRQDPGLGLRLIYFSYDVKMKEKGDIPEGYSVSREKKERFSLILESASTNQTSMYLCASSSPSSAANTEAFFGQGTRLTVV.

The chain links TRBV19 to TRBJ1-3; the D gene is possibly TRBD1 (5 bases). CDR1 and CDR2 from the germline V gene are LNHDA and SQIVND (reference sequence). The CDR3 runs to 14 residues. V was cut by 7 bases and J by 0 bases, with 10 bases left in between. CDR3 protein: CASNQDNSGNTIYF. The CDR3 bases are TGTGCCAGTAATCAGGACAACTCTGGAAACACCATATATTTT.

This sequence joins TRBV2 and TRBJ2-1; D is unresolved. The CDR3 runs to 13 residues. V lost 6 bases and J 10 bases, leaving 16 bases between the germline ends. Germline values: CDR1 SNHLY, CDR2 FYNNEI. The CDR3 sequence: CASRGSGSQEQFF. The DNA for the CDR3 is TGTGCCAGCAGAGGCTCCGGGTCTCAGGAGCAGTTCTTC. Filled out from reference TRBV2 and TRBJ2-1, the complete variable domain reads EPEVTQTPSHQVTQMGQEVILRCVPISNHLYFYWYRQILGQKVEFLVSFYNNEISEKSEIFDDQFSVERPDGSNFTLKIRSTKLEDSAMYFCASRGSGSQEQFFGPGTRLTVL.

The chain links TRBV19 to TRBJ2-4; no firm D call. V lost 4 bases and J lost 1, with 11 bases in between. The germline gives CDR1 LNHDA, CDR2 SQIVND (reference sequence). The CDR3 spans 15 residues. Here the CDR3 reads CASSNPGPAKNIQYF. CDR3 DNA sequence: TGTGCCAGTAGTAACCCGGGCCCTGCCAAAAACATTCAGTACTTC.

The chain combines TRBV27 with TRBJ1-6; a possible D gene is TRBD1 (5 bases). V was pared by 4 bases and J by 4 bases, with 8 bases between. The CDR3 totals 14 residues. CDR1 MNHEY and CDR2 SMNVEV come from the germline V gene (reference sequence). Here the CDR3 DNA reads TGTGCCAGCAGTTCCAGGGATTATAATTCACCCCTCCACTTT. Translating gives CASSSRDYNSPLHF.

CDR3 nucleotide sequence: TGTGCCTGGAAGCGGACCACGAGATCGCCGGATTCACCCCTCCACTTT. This encodes CAWKRTTRSPDSPLHF. The chain couples TRBV30 to TRBJ1-6, with D unclear. CDR1 is GTSNPN and CDR2 is SVGIG in the germline V gene (reference sequence). Trimming left V 4 bases short and J 8 bases short, with 21 bases between. This CDR3 has 16 amino acids.

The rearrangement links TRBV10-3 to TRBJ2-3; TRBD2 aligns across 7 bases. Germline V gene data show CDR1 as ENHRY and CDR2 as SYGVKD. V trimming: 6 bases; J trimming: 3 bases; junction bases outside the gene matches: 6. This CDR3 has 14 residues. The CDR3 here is CAIRAGGGTDTQYF. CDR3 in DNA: TGTGCCATCAGGGCAGGCGGGGGAACAGATACGCAGTATTTT.

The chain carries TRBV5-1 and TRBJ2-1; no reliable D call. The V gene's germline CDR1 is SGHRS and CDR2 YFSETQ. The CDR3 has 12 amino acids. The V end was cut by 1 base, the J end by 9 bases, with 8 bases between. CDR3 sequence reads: CASSLPVGEQFF. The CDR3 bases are TGCGCCAGCAGCTTGCCCGTCGGTGAGCAGTTCTTC. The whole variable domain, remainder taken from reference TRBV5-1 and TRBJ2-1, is KAGVTQTPRYLIKTRGQQVTLSCSPISGHRSVSWYQQTPGQGLQFLFEYFSETQRNKGNFPGRFSGRQFSNSRSEMNVSTLELGDSALYLCASSLPVGEQFFGPGTRLTVL.

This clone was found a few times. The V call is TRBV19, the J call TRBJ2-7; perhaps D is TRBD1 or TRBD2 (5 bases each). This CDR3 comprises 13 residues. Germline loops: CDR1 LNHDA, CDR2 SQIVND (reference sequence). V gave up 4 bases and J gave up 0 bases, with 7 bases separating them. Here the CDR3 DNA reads TGTGCCAGTAGTACGGGGCCCTCCTACGAGCAGTACTTC. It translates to CASSTGPSYEQYF.

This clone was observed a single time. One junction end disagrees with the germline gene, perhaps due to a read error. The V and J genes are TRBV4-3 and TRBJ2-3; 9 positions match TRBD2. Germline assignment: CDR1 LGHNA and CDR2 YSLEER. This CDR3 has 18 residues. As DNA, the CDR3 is TGCGCCAGCAGCCAAGATCGTAGGACCGGGACTAGCACTGATACGCAGTATTTT. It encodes CASSQDRRTGTSTDTQYF.

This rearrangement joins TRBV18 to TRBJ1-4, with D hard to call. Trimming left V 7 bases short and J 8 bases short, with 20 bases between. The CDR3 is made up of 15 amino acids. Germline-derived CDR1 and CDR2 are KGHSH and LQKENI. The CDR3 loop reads CASYQGGGPNEKLFF. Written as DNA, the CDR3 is TGTGCCAGCTACCAAGGTGGCGGACCCAACGAAAAACTGTTTTTT.

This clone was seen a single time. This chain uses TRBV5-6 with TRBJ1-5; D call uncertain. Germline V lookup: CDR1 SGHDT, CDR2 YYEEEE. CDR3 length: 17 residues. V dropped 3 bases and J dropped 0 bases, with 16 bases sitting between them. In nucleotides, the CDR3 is TGTGCCAGCAGCTCTACCGCAGGATCCCTTAGCAATCAGCCCCAGCATTTT. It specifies CASSSTAGSLSNQPQHF.